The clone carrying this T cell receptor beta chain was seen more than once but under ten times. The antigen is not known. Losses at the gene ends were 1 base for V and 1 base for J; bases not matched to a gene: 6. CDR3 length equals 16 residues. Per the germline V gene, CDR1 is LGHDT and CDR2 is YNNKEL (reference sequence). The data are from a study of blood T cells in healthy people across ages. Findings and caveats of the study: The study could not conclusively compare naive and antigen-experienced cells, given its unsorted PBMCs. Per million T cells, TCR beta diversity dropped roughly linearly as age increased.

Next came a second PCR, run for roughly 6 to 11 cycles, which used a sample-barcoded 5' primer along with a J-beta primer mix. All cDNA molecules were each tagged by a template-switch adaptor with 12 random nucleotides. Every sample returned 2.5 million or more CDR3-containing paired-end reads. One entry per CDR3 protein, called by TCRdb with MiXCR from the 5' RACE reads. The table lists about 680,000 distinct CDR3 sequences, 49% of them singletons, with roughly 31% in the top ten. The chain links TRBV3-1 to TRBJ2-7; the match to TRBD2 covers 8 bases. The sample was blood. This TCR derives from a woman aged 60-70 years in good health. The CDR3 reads CASSQANAGGSYEQYF. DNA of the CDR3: TGTGCCAGCAGCCAAGCCAATGCGGGAGGATCCTACGAGCAGTACTTC.